Presented here are 13 T cell receptor beta chains from one specimen sequenced in a study of CD8+CD57+ T cells in acquired aplastic anemia. CD8+CD57+ cell expansion, shown by flow cytometry, had occurred in the patients selected for sequencing. TCR beta VDJ and CDR3 were profiled, and genomic DNA was the template. TCRdb independently ran MiXCR on the reads; one entry per CDR3 protein. The data show about 180,000 distinct CDR3 sequences, nearly 50% seen once. The specimen was sorted CD4+, CD8+, or CD8+CD57+ T cells (not recorded which) from PBMCs. Every receptor here comes from a human donor with aplastic anemia.

The rearrangement links TRBV2 to TRBJ2-7; D ambiguous. CDR1 is SNHLY and CDR2 is FYNNEI in the germline V gene. V was pared by 8 bases and J by 11 bases, with 10 bases between. The CDR3 has 9 residues. CDR3 amino acids: CASGPNKYF. CDR3 DNA: TGTGCCAGCGGACCTAATAAGTACTTC.

This clonotype has only a few counts. The V call is TRBV11-1, the J call TRBJ2-3; 9 bases match TRBD2. J was trimmed by 2 bases and V by 4 bases; bases with no gene match: 4. CDR1 is SGHAT, CDR2 FQDESV, per germline (reference sequence). The CDR3 runs to 15 residues. CDR3 in DNA: TGTGCCAGCAGCTCCCTAGCGGGGCCCACAGATACGCAGTATTTT. As protein: CASSSLAGPTDTQYF. The complete variable domain, with remaining parts taken from reference TRBV11-1 and TRBJ2-3, reads EAEVAQSPRYKITEKSQAVAFWCDPISGHATLYWYRQILGQGPELLVQFQDESVVDDSQLPKDRFSAERLKGVDSTLKIQPAELGDSAMYLCASSSLAGPTDTQYFGPGTRLTVL.

This clonotype was counted ten times or more. The chain combines TRBV29-1 with TRBJ1-1; TRBD1 matches 12 bases. This CDR3 spans 14 amino acids. V lost 6 bases and J lost 8; bases outside the gene matches: 10. Per germline, CDR1 SQVTM and CDR2 ANQGSEA. Here the CDR3 reads CSVDPGQGAREAFF. Here the CDR3 DNA reads TGCAGCGTCGACCCGGGACAGGGGGCGCGCGAAGCTTTCTTT.

This clonotype was counted ten times or more. This rearrangement joins TRBV12-3 or TRBV12-4 to TRBJ1-5; 7 bases agree with TRBD1. V lost 1 base and J lost 4; bases outside the gene matches: 1. The CDR3 runs 14 residues. The CDR3 reads CASSLGTGNQPQHF. Written as DNA, the CDR3 is TGTGCCAGCAGTTTAGGGACAGGTAATCAGCCCCAGCATTTT.

In its sample, this clonotype was seen many times. The chain is built from TRBV5-6 and TRBJ1-6; 7 nucleotides line up with TRBD1. This CDR3 spans 16 amino acids. Germline V gives CDR1 SGHDT, CDR2 YYEEEE. The V gene end was trimmed by 2 bases and the J gene end by 6 bases; junction bases not matched to a gene: 8. DNA for the CDR3: TGTGCCAGCAGCTTCTATGGCAGGGGGTTTAATTCACCCCTCCACTTT. Its translation is CASSFYGRGFNSPLHF.

The chain is built from TRBV3-1 and TRBJ1-1; D is possibly TRBD1 (6 bases). The germline V gene encodes CDR1 LGHDT and CDR2 YNNKEL (reference sequence). V shed 7 bases and J shed 1 base, with 19 bases lying between them. This CDR3 comprises 16 residues. The CDR3 DNA reads as TGTGCCAGCAACCATTCCGGGACAAGGAAGAACACTGAAGCTTTCTTT. Encoded protein: CASNHSGTRKNTEAFF.

The CDR3 DNA sequence: TGTGCCAGCAGCTTAGCGTCAGGGAATTCGTACGAGCAGTACTTC. Its translation is CASSLASGNSYEQYF. V and J are TRBV7-2 and TRBJ2-7; possibly TRBD1 for D (5 bases). This CDR3 has 15 residues. V was shortened by 0 bases and J by 4 bases, with 13 bases between the two germline ends. The germline V gene has CDR1 SGHTA and CDR2 FQGNSA.

This clonotype was observed a few times. The chain couples TRBV6-2 or TRBV6-3 to TRBJ1-3; D is unclear. Per germline, CDR1 MNHEY and CDR2 SVGEGT. The CDR3 runs 15 residues. V lost 0 bases and J 0 bases, leaving 6 bases between the germline ends. The CDR3 sequence is CASSYSRVSGNTIYF. CDR3 nucleotides: TGTGCCAGCAGTTACTCGCGGGTCTCTGGAAACACCATATATTTT.

The chain joins TRBV10-2 to TRBJ2-7, with 7 positions matching TRBD1. Germline values: CDR1 WSHSY, CDR2 SAAADI. J was trimmed by 5 bases and V by 5 bases; bases with no gene match: 6. The CDR3 extends over 13 amino acids. CDR3 DNA: TGCGCCAGCAGTCTGACAGGGCGCAACGAGCAGTACTTC. The encoded protein is CASSLTGRNEQYF.

A few counts support this clonotype. The J gene is TRBJ2-7, the V gene TRBV2; 8 bases fit TRBD1. V dropped 6 bases and J dropped 2; count of bases not matched to a gene: 6. The CDR3 runs 14 residues. Germline V lookup: CDR1 SNHLY, CDR2 FYNNEI. DNA for the CDR3: TGTGCCAGCAGGCCCGGACAGGGTCCCTACGAGCAGTACTTC. Encoded protein: CASRPGQGPYEQYF. Using reference TRBV2 and TRBJ2-7 for the parts outside the CDR3, the full variable domain is EPEVTQTPSHQVTQMGQEVILRCVPISNHLYFYWYRQILGQKVEFLVSFYNNEISEKSEIFDDQFSVERPDGSNFTLKIRSTKLEDSAMYFCASRPGQGPYEQYFGPGTRLTVT.

This clonotype has only one observation. The chain couples TRBV20-1 to TRBJ1-1; 10 bases are a match to TRBD1. The V segment lost 5 bases and the J segment 7 bases; nucleotides outside the gene matches: 7. In germline, CDR1 is DFQATT, CDR2 SNEGSKA (reference sequence). CDR3 size: 13 residues. The CDR3 DNA follows: TGCAGTGCTCACGGACAGGGGGGTTATGAAGCTTTCTTT. Protein: CSAHGQGGYEAFF.

This clonotype was picked up a small number of times. This sequence joins TRBV15 and TRBJ2-1, with D possibly being TRBD2 (6 bases). The CDR3 spans 13 residues. V was trimmed by 8 bases and J by 2 bases, leaving 10 bases between them. Germline lookup yields CDR1 LNHNV and CDR2 YYDKDF (reference sequence). The CDR3, as DNA: TGTGCCACCGGAAGCGGGCCCTACAATGAGCAGTTCTTC. This sequence encodes CATGSGPYNEQFF.

Turning to this clonotype: One base away lies a much larger clone, so this may be a sequencing read error. Here the CDR3 reads CASSQEDQPQHF. The CDR3 DNA follows: TGTGCCAGCAGCCAAGAAGATCAGCCCCAGCATTTT. V usage is TRBV7-9 and J usage is TRBJ1-5; D is undetermined. Germline CDR1 SEHNR, CDR2 FQNEAQ (reference sequence). Trimming pared 5 bases from V and 5 bases from J, leaving 7 bases between. This CDR3 has 12 amino acids.